The 32 T cell receptor beta chains given below trace back to one sample, sequenced in a study of blood T cell repertoires in COVID-19. Libraries were prepared by immunoSEQ multiplex PCR; TCRdb keeps only in-frame clonotypes and omits some of them. This sample yields approximately 250,000 clones, of which approximately 90% are seen a single time; approximately 2.9% belongs to the top ten. The sample was PBMCs or T cells enriched from blood (not recorded which). The receptor source for this set is a man aged 40-55 years who had been exposed to COVID-19.

The rearrangement joins TRBV6-2 or TRBV6-3 to TRBJ1-5; D is unclear. V gave up 0 bases and J gave up 2 bases, with 20 bases separating them. The germline V gene encodes CDR1 MNHEY and CDR2 SVGEGT. The CDR3 spans 19 residues. CDR3 DNA: TGTGCCAGCAGTTACTCGACACGCTCTACAATCACGGGCAATCAGCCCCAGCATTTT. This encodes CASSYSTRSTITGNQPQHF.

This chain connects TRBV30 to TRBJ1-2; 8 bases map to TRBD1. Germline loops: CDR1 GTSNPN, CDR2 SVGIG (reference sequence). CDR3 length equals 13 residues. V shed 0 bases and J 10 bases; nucleotides not matched to a gene: 7. CDR3 sequence: CAWSVGQGVDYTF. CDR3 DNA: TGTGCCTGGAGTGTAGGACAGGGCGTAGACTACACCTTC.

In its sample, this clone was seen a few times. This chain connects TRBV30 to TRBJ2-1; 12 bases agree with TRBD2. Germline CDR1 GTSNPN, CDR2 SVGIG (reference sequence). Trimming cost V 3 bases and J 6 bases; bases outside gene matches: 0. The CDR3 is 13 amino acids. This CDR3 is CAWRLAGGNEQFF. The CDR3 DNA follows: TGTGCCTGGAGACTAGCGGGGGGCAATGAGCAGTTCTTC.

The V call is TRBV5-6, the J call TRBJ2-1; TRBD2 is a possible D gene (5 bases). V lost 1 base, J lost 4 bases, and 9 bases lay in between. Germline V gene lookup returns CDR1 SGHDT and CDR2 YYEEEE. The CDR3 is made up of 14 amino acids. CDR3 nucleotides: TGTGCCAGCAGCTTGTCGGGATCTTACAATGAGCAGTTCTTC. It codes for CASSLSGSYNEQFF.

V is TRBV5-4 and J is TRBJ1-5; 8 bases are a match to TRBD1. In germline, CDR1 is SGHNT, CDR2 YYREEE (reference sequence). V lost 4 bases to trimming and J lost 1 base; unmatched junction nucleotides: 1. CDR3 length: 14 amino acids. CDR3 protein: CASSNRGSNQPQHF. CDR3 nucleotides: TGTGCCAGCAGCAACAGGGGGAGCAATCAGCCCCAGCATTTT.

The chain joins TRBV28 to TRBJ2-7, with unresolved D. The CDR3 loop spans 14 amino acids. Germline V lookup: CDR1 MDHEN, CDR2 SYDVKM. The V gene lost 6 bases and the J gene lost 2 bases, with 14 bases spanning the gap. DNA for the CDR3: TGTGCCAGCAGCCGCGCGCCAACCACCTACGAGCAGTACTTC. It yields the protein CASSRAPTTYEQYF.

This clone was recorded once. The sample carries other DNA sequences with the same CDR3. This rearrangement joins TRBV7-9 to TRBJ1-5; D unresolved. The V end was cut by 1 base, the J end by 6 bases, with 7 bases between. Germline V gene lookup returns CDR1 SEHNR and CDR2 FQNEAQ (reference sequence). This CDR3 is 13 amino acids long. For the CDR3, the DNA is TGTGCCAGCAGCTTAGATTCGGGTCAGCCCCAGCATTTT. Translating gives CASSLDSGQPQHF.

The chain joins TRBV5-6 to TRBJ1-5; D unclear. This CDR3 has 14 amino acids. Germline V lookup: CDR1 SGHDT, CDR2 YYEEEE. Trimming took off 2 bases at V and 5 bases at J, with 11 bases between the two ends. For the CDR3, the DNA is TGTGCCAGCAGCTTCTCCAGGTCTCATCAGCCCCAGCATTTT. Translated, it gives CASSFSRSHQPQHF.

The chain uses TRBV6-5 and TRBJ1-2; 7 nucleotides agree with TRBD1. The CDR3 is 14 residues long. The V segment lost 6 bases and the J segment 3 bases; nucleotides outside the gene matches: 7. Germline V gene sequence: CDR1 MNHEY, CDR2 SVGAGI. The CDR3 nucleotides are TGTGCCAGCAGCCGCACAACAGGGGACTATGGCTACACCTTC. Its protein is CASSRTTGDYGYTF.

The chain is built from TRBV19 and TRBJ2-5; D perhaps matches TRBD1 (8 bases). The CDR3 runs 16 residues. V gave up 5 bases and J gave up 5 bases, with 21 bases separating them. Germline values: CDR1 LNHDA, CDR2 SQIVND (reference sequence). DNA for the CDR3: TGTGCCAGTAGTGGGCTACAGACAGGGGAGGGGGAGACCCAGTACTTC. Protein product: CASSGLQTGEGETQYF.

The table lists this clone with a count of one. This chain uses TRBV5-4 with TRBJ1-6; 9 bases line up with TRBD1. With V trimmed by 3 bases and J by 8 bases, 9 bases remained unmatched. The CDR3 contains 16 residues. Germline V gene data show CDR1 as SGHNT and CDR2 as YYREEE (reference sequence). The DNA for the CDR3 is TGTGCCAGCAGCTACCCCGGGACAGGGAGAGATTCACCCCTCCACTTT. It specifies CASSYPGTGRDSPLHF.

V usage is TRBV27 and J usage is TRBJ1-3; D is unresolved. The CDR3 length is 15 residues. V gave up 5 bases and J gave up 0 bases, with 11 bases separating them. CDR1 MNHEY and CDR2 SMNVEV come from the germline V gene (reference sequence). DNA of the CDR3: TGTGCCAGCAGTCTGACGGGTAACTCTGGAAACACCATATATTTT. Translated, it gives CASSLTGNSGNTIYF.

The V gene is TRBV2, the J gene TRBJ1-1; D is ambiguous. Germline V gives CDR1 SNHLY, CDR2 FYNNEI. The CDR3 length is 16 residues. V dropped 2 bases and J dropped 0 bases, with 13 bases sitting between them. Here the CDR3 DNA reads TGTGCCAGCAGTGAAAATTGGTCAGTAATGAACACTGAAGCTTTCTTT. Residues: CASSENWSVMNTEAFF.

This chain joins TRBV27 and TRBJ1-2, with D maybe TRBD1 (6 bases). V was pared by 6 bases and J by 4 bases, with 15 bases between. This CDR3 region has 14 residues. The germline V gene has CDR1 MNHEY and CDR2 SMNVEV (reference sequence). The CDR3 loop is CASSLFRDTYGYTF. CDR3 coding DNA: TGTGCCAGCAGCCTATTCCGGGACACCTATGGCTACACCTTC.

V usage is TRBV5-1 and J usage is TRBJ2-5; 8 bases match TRBD1. V shed 5 bases and J 2 bases; nucleotides not matched to a gene: 8. The CDR3 is made up of 15 amino acids. The germline V gene encodes CDR1 SGHRS and CDR2 YFSETQ. This chain's CDR3 is CASRRSGQVQETQYF. The CDR3, as DNA: TGCGCCAGCAGAAGGTCGGGACAGGTGCAAGAGACCCAGTACTTC.

This clone was found once. V is TRBV12-3 or TRBV12-4 and J is TRBJ1-1; TRBD1 is a possible D gene (5 bases). This CDR3 contains 12 residues. V was trimmed by 1 base and J by 11 bases, leaving 11 bases between them. The CDR3 DNA reads TGTGCCAGCAGTTTAGGACGGGGGGAGGCTTTCTTT. It specifies CASSLGRGEAFF.

V is TRBV6-1 and J is TRBJ2-7; maybe TRBD2 (5 bases). Between the trimmed V and J ends, which lost 4 bases and 6 bases, there was a span of 22 bases. The CDR3 consists of 16 residues. Germline CDR1 and CDR2: MNHNS and SASEGT. DNA of the CDR3: TGTGCCAGCAGTGTCCGGACTTGGGGAGTTGTAGTCGAGCAGTACTTC. It yields the protein CASSVRTWGVVVEQYF.

The V gene is TRBV19, the J gene TRBJ2-3; 7 positions match TRBD1. Trimming removed 9 bases from V and 2 bases from J; junction bases left unmatched: 8. Germline CDR1 and CDR2: LNHDA and SQIVND (reference sequence). The CDR3 length is 14 residues. In nucleotides, the CDR3 is TGTGCCAGCTCCGGGACAGCATACACAGATACGCAGTATTTT. It translates to CASSGTAYTDTQYF.

V usage is TRBV28 and J usage is TRBJ2-3; TRBD2 agrees at 11 bases. Looked up from germline, CDR1 is MDHEN and CDR2 is SYDVKM. This CDR3 comprises 14 residues. The trim removed 8 bases at V and 1 base at J, leaving 2 bases unmatched. The CDR3 DNA sequence: TGTGCCAGCCTGGGACTAGCGGGCACAGATACGCAGTATTTT. Its protein product is CASLGLAGTDTQYF.

The chain couples TRBV14 to TRBJ1-5, with D perhaps matching TRBD1 (6 bases). The CDR3 has 13 amino acids. CDR1 and CDR2 from the germline V gene are SGHDN and FVKESK. The germline V and J ends were trimmed by 1 base and 12 bases, with 13 bases remaining between them. For the CDR3, the DNA is TGTGCCAGCAGCCAAGGCCTAGGGGGACACCAGCATTTT. Its protein product is CASSQGLGGHQHF.

This clone has a handful of counts. This chain connects TRBV24-1 to TRBJ2-1, with 12 nucleotides matching TRBD2. The V segment lost 4 bases and the J segment 8 bases; nucleotides outside the gene matches: 8. Germline V gene data show CDR1 as KGHDR and CDR2 as SFDVKD. This CDR3 spans 16 amino acids. The CDR3 bases are TGTGCCACCAGTGACCGACTAGCGGGAGTAGGGGATGAGCAGTTCTTC. This sequence encodes CATSDRLAGVGDEQFF.

The chain carries TRBV19 and TRBJ1-4; 8 bases map to TRBD1. Trimming cost V 3 bases and J 8 bases; bases outside gene matches: 20. The CDR3 spans 19 residues. From germline, CDR1 is LNHDA and CDR2 SQIVND (reference sequence). The CDR3 DNA follows: TGTGCCAGTAGTATTTACATTGGGACCTCAGGGGGCAGGAGGGAAAAACTGTTTTTT. Translating gives CASSIYIGTSGGRREKLFF.

The chain couples TRBV9 to TRBJ2-7; TRBD1 matches 9 bases. The V gene end was trimmed by 4 bases and the J gene end by 6 bases; junction bases not matched to a gene: 8. Looked up from germline, CDR1 is SGDLS and CDR2 is YYNGEE. This CDR3 has 14 residues. The CDR3 here is CASSPRDRAFEQYF. CDR3 bases: TGTGCCAGCAGCCCCCGGGACAGGGCATTCGAGCAGTACTTC.

The chain employs TRBV5-1 and TRBJ2-7; possibly TRBD1 for D (5 bases). V shed 1 base and J shed 5 bases, with 10 bases lying between them. CDR1 SGHRS and CDR2 YFSETQ come from the germline V gene. The CDR3 consists of 13 residues. CDR3 sequence (DNA): TGCGCCAGCAGCTTGAGTGGGGCTAACGAGCAGTACTTC. It specifies CASSLSGANEQYF.

V gene TRBV27 combines with J gene TRBJ1-5; no definite D call. Trimming took 8 bases from V and 6 from J, leaving 14 bases between them. This CDR3 has 13 residues. The germline CDR1 and CDR2 sequences are MNHEY and SMNVEV (reference sequence). This CDR3 reads CASGPLVFQPQHF. The CDR3, as DNA: TGTGCCAGCGGCCCCTTGGTTTTTCAGCCCCAGCATTTT.

This chain connects TRBV5-1 to TRBJ2-7; 8 bases map to TRBD1. The CDR3 length is 14 residues. Per the germline V gene, CDR1 is SGHRS and CDR2 is YFSETQ. V dropped 4 bases and J dropped 3; count of bases not matched to a gene: 6. CDR3 bases: TGCGCCAGCAGCCCTGGACAGGGTGGCTACGAGCAGTACTTC. It yields the protein CASSPGQGGYEQYF. Together with reference TRBV5-1 and TRBJ2-7, the CDR3 gives the full variable domain: KAGVTQTPRYLIKTRGQQVTLSCSPISGHRSVSWYQQTPGQGLQFLFEYFSETQRNKGNFPGRFSGRQFSNSRSEMNVSTLELGDSALYLCASSPGQGGYEQYFGPGTRLTVT.

This sequence joins TRBV29-1 and TRBJ2-7; tentatively, D is TRBD2 (5 bases). CDR1 is SQVTM, CDR2 ANQGSEA, per germline. The CDR3 length is 13 residues. Trimming removed 6 bases at V and 3 bases at J, with 15 bases between. CDR3 amino acids: CSVAEDLSYEQYF. CDR3 in DNA: TGCAGCGTCGCCGAGGACTTGAGCTACGAGCAGTACTTC.

The chain couples TRBV14 to TRBJ2-3; 9 bases map to TRBD1. Trimming cost V 4 bases and J 4 bases; bases outside gene matches: 6. CDR3 size: 15 residues. In germline, CDR1 is SGHDN, CDR2 FVKESK. CDR3 nucleotides: TGTGCCAGCAGCCTTACAGGGGGCGGCGCAGATACGCAGTATTTT. This sequence encodes CASSLTGGGADTQYF.

The chain uses TRBV27 and TRBJ2-2, with 8 bases identical to TRBD1. The trim removed 9 bases at V and 6 bases at J, leaving 6 bases unmatched. Germline CDR1 is MNHEY and CDR2 is SMNVEV (reference sequence). This CDR3 has 13 amino acids. The CDR3 is CASTGGTPGELFF. CDR3 nucleotides: TGTGCCAGTACAGGGGGAACACCCGGGGAGCTGTTTTTT.

The rearrangement uses TRBV18 and TRBJ1-1; no reliable D call. The CDR3 spans 17 residues. The ends were cut back, 2 bases at V and 0 bases at J, with 16 bases in the middle. CDR1 KGHSH and CDR2 LQKENI come from the germline V gene. CDR3 amino acids: CASSPAGRLGMNTEAFF. In DNA, the CDR3 is TGTGCCAGCTCACCAGCAGGCCGATTGGGTATGAACACTGAAGCTTTCTTT.

The rearrangement joins TRBV11-2 to TRBJ2-7, with 7 bases aligning to TRBD2. The CDR3 loop spans 13 amino acids. Germline CDR1 SGHAT, CDR2 FQNNGV. The J segment lost 2 bases and the V segment lost 6 bases, leaving 4 bases of the junction unmatched. The CDR3 region is CASRGLRTYEQYF. In nucleotides, the CDR3 is TGTGCCAGCAGGGGACTACGAACCTACGAGCAGTACTTC.

The chain recombines TRBV7-9 with TRBJ1-1; maybe TRBD1 (6 bases). Trimming removed 5 bases from V and 8 bases from J, with 12 bases in between. The CDR3 totals 12 residues. Germline CDR1 is SEHNR and CDR2 is FQNEAQ (reference sequence). CDR3 DNA: TGTGCCAGCAGCCGAGGACAGCCAGAAGCTTTCTTT. It specifies CASSRGQPEAFF.